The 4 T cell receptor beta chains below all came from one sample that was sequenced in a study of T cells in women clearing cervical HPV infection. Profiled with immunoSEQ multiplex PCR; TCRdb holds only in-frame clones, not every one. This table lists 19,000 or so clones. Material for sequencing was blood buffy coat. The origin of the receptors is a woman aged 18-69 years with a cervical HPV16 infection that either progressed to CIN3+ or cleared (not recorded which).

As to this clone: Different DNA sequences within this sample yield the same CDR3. The CDR3 spells CSAQTDGGEKLFF. The sequenced part of the CDR3 DNA is TGCAGTGCTCAGACAGACGGTGGAGAAAAA. The chain couples TRBV20-1 to TRBJ1-4, with D tentatively TRBD1 (5 bases). Read sequence stops 3 residues before the CDR3 end, and the germline J gene provides the missing end. The CDR3 runs 13 residues. V lost 5 bases to trimming and J lost 8 bases, with 15 bases between them. CDR1 DFQATT and CDR2 SNEGSKA come from the germline V gene (reference sequence).

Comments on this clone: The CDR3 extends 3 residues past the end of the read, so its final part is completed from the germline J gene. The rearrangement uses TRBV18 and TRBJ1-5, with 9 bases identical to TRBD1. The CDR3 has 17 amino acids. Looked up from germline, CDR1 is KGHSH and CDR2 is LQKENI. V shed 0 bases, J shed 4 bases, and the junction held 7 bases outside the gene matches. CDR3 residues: CASSPPGQGGRNQPQHF. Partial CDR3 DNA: TGTGCCAGCTCACCACCGGGACAGGGTGGGAGAAATCAGCCC. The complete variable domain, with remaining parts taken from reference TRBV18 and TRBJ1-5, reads NAGVMQNPRHLVRRRGQEARLRCSPMKGHSHVYWYRQLPEEGLKFMVYLQKENIIDESGMPKERFSAEFPKEGPSILRIQQVVRGDSAAYFCASSPPGQGGRNQPQHFGDGTRLSIL.

The part of the CDR3 DNA that was read is TGTGCCAGCAGCTTGGGTTCCAGGGCGGACACCGGGGAG. The encoded protein is CASSLGSRADTGE. The complete CDR3 protein is CASSLGSRADTGELFF. The gene calls are TRBV5-4 and TRBJ2-2; tentatively, D is TRBD1 (5 bases). The sequence runs out 3 residues before the end of the CDR3; the remainder is reconstructed from the germline J gene. Germline V gives CDR1 SGHNT, CDR2 YYREEE (reference sequence). The CDR3 contains 16 residues. Trimming took 0 bases from V and 3 from J, leaving 12 bases between them.

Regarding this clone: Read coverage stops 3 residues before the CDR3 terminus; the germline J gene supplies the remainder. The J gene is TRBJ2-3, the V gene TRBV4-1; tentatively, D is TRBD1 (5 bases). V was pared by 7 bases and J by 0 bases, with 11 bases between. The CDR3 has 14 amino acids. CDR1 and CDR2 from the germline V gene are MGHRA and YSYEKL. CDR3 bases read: TGCGCCAGCACCTACAGGTCTAGCACAGATACG. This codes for CASTYRSSTDT. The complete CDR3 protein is CASTYRSSTDTQYF.